This T cell receptor beta chain was sequenced in a study of OX40 agonist ivuxolimab in advanced cancers. Study-level information: Dose-escalation patients were diagnosed with hepatocellular carcinoma, melanoma, renal cell cancer or head and neck cancer.

TCRdb's copy holds only in-frame clones and misses some; the assay was immunoSEQ multiplex PCR. The sample has 25,000 to 30,000 clones; roughly 80% are singletons. Germline V gene sequence: CDR1 MGHRA, CDR2 YSYEKL. CDR3 length: 15 residues. The V gene lost 0 bases and the J gene lost 7 bases, with 15 bases spanning the gap. As for this clone: Its matching antigen is unknown.

The study's findings and limits: Partial responders at 0.1-3.0 mg/kg had among the lowest clonal expansion. On average, CD8+ T cells showed a greater number of expanded clones than CD4+.

V gene TRBV4-1 combines with J gene TRBJ1-2; D remains ambiguous. The input for sequencing was CD4+ or CD8+ T cells sorted from blood, taken in a trial of the OX40 agonist ivuxolimab. This TCR was sampled from an adult with an advanced solid tumor such as melanoma, head and neck, liver or kidney cancer. This CDR3 is CASSQDGSGLFGYTF. The CDR3 DNA is TGCGCCAGCAGCCAAGATGGGTCGGGCCTCTTTGGCTACACCTTC.